The 5 T cell receptor beta chains given below trace back to one sample, sequenced in a study of blood T cell repertoires in COVID-19. The assay was immunoSEQ multiplex PCR, and TCRdb's table has in-frame clones only and misses some. The profile shows 150,000 to 200,000 clones, 75% to 90% of them singletons. Sequenced: PBMCs or T cells enriched from blood (not recorded which). The receptors were sampled from a woman aged 55 to 70 who had recovered from COVID-19.

The chain joins TRBV9 to TRBJ2-2, with 8 positions matching TRBD2. There are 16 residues in the CDR3. V shed 0 bases, J shed 5 bases, and the junction held 6 bases outside the gene matches. Germline CDR1 reads SGDLS; CDR2 reads YYNGEE. This CDR3 is CASSVAAGGWTGELFF. In DNA form, the CDR3 reads TGTGCCAGCAGCGTAGCGGCGGGAGGTTGGACCGGGGAGCTGTTTTTT.

The rearrangement joins TRBV27 to TRBJ2-3; 7 nucleotides match TRBD1. V lost 0 bases and J lost 11; bases outside the gene matches: 5. The germline CDR1 and CDR2 sequences are MNHEY and SMNVEV (reference sequence). The CDR3 length is 13 residues. The CDR3 region is CASSLSRGQMQYF. The CDR3 nucleotides are TGTGCCAGCAGTTTATCTAGGGGACAGATGCAGTATTTT.

J is TRBJ1-3 and V is TRBV6-5, with 10 positions matching TRBD1. Trimming at V came to 2 bases and at J to 7 bases, leaving 8 bases not matched to a gene. Germline V gene sequence: CDR1 MNHEY, CDR2 SVGAGI. This CDR3 contains 16 residues. The CDR3 DNA is TGTGCCAGCAGTTACGCCGGGACAGGGGCGGTGAACACCATATATTTT. Protein: CASSYAGTGAVNTIYF.

The V call is TRBV7-9, the J call TRBJ2-6, with 7 positions matching TRBD1. The trim removed 4 bases at V and 3 bases at J, leaving 3 bases unmatched. Germline V lookup: CDR1 SEHNR, CDR2 FQNEAQ (reference sequence). The CDR3 length is 15 residues. For the CDR3, the DNA is TGTGCCAGCAGCTCCGACAGGGATGGGGCCAACGTCCTGACTTTC. Encoded protein: CASSSDRDGANVLTF.

This clone was found many times. The rearrangement joins TRBV3-1 (or the pseudogene TRBV3-2) to TRBJ1-1; the match to TRBD1 covers 9 bases. V was clipped by 1 base and J by 7 bases; unmatched bases: 7. This CDR3 contains 15 residues. The germline CDR1 and CDR2 sequences are LGHDT and YNNKEL (reference sequence). The DNA of the CDR3 is TGTGCCAGCAGCCAAGTGGTACAGGGGGCAAGTGAAGCTTTCTTT. It encodes CASSQVVQGASEAFF.